This T cell receptor (beta chain) emerged from a study of T-cell memory formation after mild COVID-19. Each CDR3 protein gets one entry after TCRdb re-called the 5' RACE reads with MiXCR. Of more than 250,000 distinct CDR3 sequences listed, 15% to 20% are singletons. The V and J ends lost 1 base and 2 bases respectively, with 9 bases between them. The CDR3 loop spans 14 amino acids. The V gene's germline CDR1 is SGHTA and CDR2 FQGNSA. This clonotype was detected many times. This sequence originates from a man between 18 and 35 years old who had mild COVID-19 (a few samples of this study predate the infection). Cell type and time point are not known. The sequencing input was PBMCs or a T cell subset sorted from them (not recorded which). The chain uses TRBV7-2 and TRBJ2-7; D could derive from TRBD1 or TRBD2 (5 bases each). The CDR3 here is CASSLGPGPYEQYV. The CDR3 region has the DNA TGTGCCAGCAGCTTAGGTCCGGGGCCCTACGAGCAGTACGTC.